This T cell receptor (beta chain) comes out of a study of identical twins. Germline lookup yields CDR1 MNHEY and CDR2 SMNVEV (reference sequence). With 6 bases clipped from V and 5 bases from J, the junction kept 3 bases outside the gene matches. This CDR3 comprises 13 residues. In every case, the donor was a healthy Caucasian. Carrying unique molecular identifiers, the cDNA also gained a universal primer site through template switching. TCRdb itself ran the 5' RACE reads through MiXCR, one entry per CDR3 protein. The sample comprises 300,000 to 400,000 distinct CDR3 sequences, around 12% of which are singletons, and around 7.8% rests with the top ten. Findings and caveats of the study: Twins showed weaker excess sharing in their beta out-of-frame sequences.

This clonotype was counted between two and nine times. Its specificity is unknown. The same data also went into a second study, on yellow fever vaccine responses in identical twins.

The receptor was isolated from a young woman in good health. The chain combines TRBV27 with TRBJ2-5, with 10 bases fitting TRBD1. Sample: CD8+ T cells sorted from blood. CDR3 loop: CASRDRGVETQYF. In DNA, the CDR3 is TGTGCCAGCAGGGACAGGGGGGTTGAGACCCAGTACTTC.